The rows below give T cell receptor beta chains drawn from one sample of a study of preoperative IRX-2 immunotherapy in early breast cancer. Sequencing used immunoSEQ multiplex PCR; TCRdb keeps in-frame clones, though not all of them. The sample has around 30,000 clones, around 83% seen once. The sequencing used lymph node tissue, collected from a patient treated with IRX-2 immunotherapy. The receptor set was obtained from a human donor with breast cancer. Each CDR3 is given with its conserved first and last residue. The D gene is left open where the match is weak. Size tells how often a clone was seen (once, few, many) or the class of an expanded clone, and some rows leave it out.

clone size	J gene	D gene	V gene	CDR3 protein	CDR3 DNA
-	TRBJ1-1	TRBD1	TRBV14	CASSNRGEPPFSEAFF	TGTGCCAGCTCGAACAGGGGGGAGCCCCCTTTTAGTGAAGCTTTCTTT
-	TRBJ1-1	-	TRBV4-1	CASSQRVDTEAFF	TGCGCCAGCAGCCAAAGAGTTGATACTGAAGCTTTCTTT
-	TRBJ2-3	-	TRBV11-3	CASSLSEEADTQYF	TGTGCCAGCAGCTTATCAGAGGAAGCGGATACGCAGTATTTT
-	TRBJ1-1	TRBD1	TRBV7-7	CASSWDRGYTEAFF	TGTGCCAGCAGCTGGGACAGGGGATACACTGAAGCTTTCTTT
-	TRBJ2-3	TRBD2	TRBV7-6	CASSSLAGASTDTQYF	TGTGCCAGCAGCTCACTAGCGGGGGCTTCCACAGATACGCAGTATTTT
-	TRBJ2-3	TRBD1	TRBV12-5	CASALGQARLTDTQYF	TGTGCTAGTGCTCTTGGACAGGCCCGCCTCACAGATACGCAGTATTTT
-	TRBJ2-2	TRBD2	TRBV25-1	CASSSAGRTGELFF	TGTGCCAGCAGTTCAGCGGGACGGACCGGGGAGCTGTTTTTT
-	TRBJ1-5	-	TRBV18	CASSPPGGGGNQPQHF	TGTGCCAGCTCACCGCCTGGCGGGGGGGGCAATCAGCCCCAGCATTTT
-	TRBJ2-7	TRBD2	TRBV30	CAWSNVGLAYEQYF	TGTGCCTGGAGTAATGTAGGACTAGCCTACGAGCAGTACTTC
-	TRBJ2-7	-	TRBV28	CASISSGLSYEQYF	TGTGCCAGCATAAGTTCTGGACTCTCCTACGAGCAGTACTTC
-	TRBJ2-3	-	TRBV29-1	CSASVGPSTDTQYF	TGCAGCGCCAGCGTGGGACCGAGCACAGATACGCAGTATTTT
once	TRBJ2-2	TRBD1	TRBV18	CASSPNMQTGGSGELFF	TGTGCCAGCTCACCGAATATGCAGACAGGGGGCTCCGGGGAGCTGTTTTTT
-	TRBJ1-2	-	TRBV19	CASSITGYGYTF	TGTGCCAGTAGTATTACAGGCTATGGCTACACCTTC
few	TRBJ1-5	-	TRBV6-8	CASSYDWVQPQHF	TGTGCCAGCAGTTACGATTGGGTGCAGCCCCAGCATTTT
-	TRBJ2-3	-	TRBV6-8	CASRRTTDTQYF	TGTGCCAGCAGGAGGACCACAGATACGCAGTATTTT
few	TRBJ2-6	-	TRBV5-1	CASSSKPGPTWSGANVLTF	TGCGCCAGCAGCTCGAAACCAGGGCCCACATGGTCTGGGGCCAACGTCCTGACTTTC
-	TRBJ1-2	-	TRBV18	CASSPGRAHYGYTF	TGTGCCAGCTCACCGGGCAGGGCACACTATGGCTACACCTTC
once	TRBJ2-5	-	TRBV30	CAWTQGFGETQYF	TGTGCCTGGACCCAGGGGTTTGGCGAGACCCAGTACTTC
-	TRBJ1-2	-	TRBV19	CASSNQGIFYGYTF	TGTGCCAGTAGTAACCAGGGTATTTTCTATGGCTACACCTTC
-	TRBJ2-3	-	TRBV1	CASSQGAFGLAFDTQYF	TGCGCCAGCAGCCAAGGGGCGTTTGGACTAGCGTTTGATACGCAGTATTTT
-	TRBJ2-5	TRBD2	TRBV7-6	CASSLLAGRVETQYF	TGTGCCAGCAGCCTACTAGCGGGGCGAGTAGAGACCCAGTACTTC
-	TRBJ1-3	-	TRBV11-3	CASSLEDSRRSGNTIYF	TGTGCCAGCAGCTTAGAAGACAGCCGCCGCTCTGGAAACACCATATATTTT
-	TRBJ2-7	-	TRBV6-8	CARGPGVDEQYF	TGTGCCAGGGGGCCGGGAGTCGACGAGCAGTACTTC